This T cell receptor beta chain was sequenced for a study of blood T cell repertoires in COVID-19. Original methodology: Researchers report that nucleated cell counts were estimated from reference gene primer amplification. Produced via immunoSEQ multiplex PCR; TCRdb's table is partial and in-frame only. The V and J calls and clone size come from that table; D and trimming were worked out from the DNA. The sample has approximately 130,000 clones, 77% seen once; the top ten hold around a fifth. The CDR3 runs to 14 residues. J lost 7 bases, V lost 3 bases, and 9 bases had no gene match. Germline V gene lookup returns CDR1 SGHNT and CDR2 YYREEE (reference sequence).

Source material: peripheral blood. This TCR came from an elderly man with acute or convalescent COVID-19. V usage is TRBV5-4 and J usage is TRBJ2-7; 8 nucleotides match TRBD1. The DNA for the CDR3 is TGTGCCAGCAGCTCTTCGCAGGGGGCGCGAGAGCAGTACTTC. Amino acids: CASSSSQGAREQYF.